This TCR beta chain appears in the sequencing data of a study of T cell repertoires in cytomegalovirus infection. Overall study: From public TCR beta signatures came an indication of both CMV infection and matching HLA type. Study results and limitations: What dominated the ex vivo response were HLA-C-restricted CMV-specific TCR beta clonotypes. Frequencies of public TCR beta families were cumulated, and this identified carriers of CMV plus the relevant HLA.

This clonotype was detected ten times or more. As yet, its antigen is unknown. TCRdb reprocessed the reads via MiXCR and lists one record per CDR3 protein. The profile shows 250,000 to 300,000 distinct CDR3 sequences, under 30% of them singletons. This CDR3 has 14 amino acids. Trimming left V 0 bases short and J 5 bases short, with 8 bases between. CDR1 is MGHRA and CDR2 is YSYEKL in the germline V gene. The chain links TRBV4-1 to TRBJ1-5; a weak D match, TRBD1 (6 bases). Material for sequencing was PBMCs. The origin of this receptor is a human donor in good health (CMV status not recorded). Some clones in this sample may be carry-over from other donors' samples. Written as DNA, the CDR3 is TGCGCCAGCAGCCAAGATCGACAGGATCAGCCCCAGCATTTT. Its translation is CASSQDRQDQPQHF.